This entry lists 29 T cell receptor beta chains sequenced from one sample in a study of cytomegalovirus exposure and HLA in healthy donors. The table came from immunoSEQ multiplex PCR; TCRdb's copy has only in-frame clones and leaves some out. Of some 65,000 clones in the sample, roughly 96% are singletons; the top ten hold around 2.2%. Specimen: PBMCs. The receptor set was obtained from a man aged 18 to 29 in good health and CMV-seronegative.

The rearrangement uses TRBV6-5 and TRBJ2-7; TRBD2 matches 11 bases. The CDR3 spans 15 residues. The V and J ends lost 1 base and 3 bases, in that order; junction bases with no gene match: 2. The germline gives CDR1 MNHEY, CDR2 SVGAGI. In nucleotides, the CDR3 is TGTGCCAGCAGTTACTTAGCGGGAGGGGGCTACGAGCAGTACTTC. The encoded protein is CASSYLAGGGYEQYF.

The chain has TRBV27 and TRBJ2-2; 8 nucleotides agree with TRBD2. Trimming took 0 bases from V and 4 from J; bases not matched to a gene: 10. CDR1 MNHEY and CDR2 SMNVEV come from the germline V gene (reference sequence). This CDR3 region has 18 residues. The CDR3 loop is CASSLSPAGVGVTGELFF. The CDR3 DNA sequence: TGTGCCAGCAGTTTATCTCCAGCGGGAGTAGGCGTCACCGGGGAGCTGTTTTTT.

The chain is built from TRBV11-2 and TRBJ2-7; D might be TRBD1 (5 bases). Germline V gives CDR1 SGHAT, CDR2 FQNNGV. The CDR3 is made up of 16 amino acids. V lost 5 bases and J lost 2, with 19 bases in between. CDR3 in amino acids: CASSGRQKPRTYEQYF. Here the CDR3 DNA reads TGTGCCAGCAGCGGCCGACAGAAACCCCGGACCTACGAGCAGTACTTC. The full variable domain, with the rest looked up from reference TRBV11-2 and TRBJ2-7, is EAGVAQSPRYKIIEKRQSVAFWCNPISGHATLYWYQQILGQGPKLLIQFQNNGVVDDSQLPKDRFSAERLKGVDSTLKIQPAKLEDSAVYLCASSGRQKPRTYEQYFGPGTRLTVT.

The chain recombines TRBV4-1 with TRBJ1-1; tentative D call: TRBD1 (6 bases). This CDR3 has 15 residues. Germline CDR1 MGHRA, CDR2 YSYEKL. V lost 2 bases and J lost 5, with 15 bases in between. The DNA for the CDR3 is TGCGCCAGCAGCCAAATCTGGGGGCTTAAGACTGAAGCTTTCTTT. As protein: CASSQIWGLKTEAFF.

The chain is built from TRBV5-5 and TRBJ2-2, with D tentatively TRBD2 (5 bases). Germline V gene lookup returns CDR1 SGHKS and CDR2 YYEKEE (reference sequence). This CDR3 has 17 residues. With 2 bases removed from V and 3 bases from J, the gap between germline ends came to 17 bases. As DNA, the CDR3 is TGTGCCAGCAGCTTAAGGGTAGCGTCCGGGGACACCGGGGAGCTGTTTTTT. It codes for CASSLRVASGDTGELFF.

V is TRBV6-5 and J is TRBJ1-2; tentatively, D is TRBD1 (5 bases). The ends were cut back, 0 bases at V and 2 bases at J, with 7 bases in the middle. This CDR3 has 14 amino acids. Germline V gene data show CDR1 as MNHEY and CDR2 as SVGAGI. The CDR3 bases are TGTGCCAGCAGTTACTCGGGGGGAAACTATGGCTACACCTTC. Protein: CASSYSGGNYGYTF.

The chain carries TRBV12-5 and TRBJ2-6; D is unresolved. Germline CDR1 LGHNT, CDR2 FRNRAP. The CDR3 is made up of 15 amino acids. V gave up 5 bases and J gave up 0 bases, with 8 bases separating them. CDR3 loop: CASGPESSGANVLTF. The CDR3 coding sequence is TGTGCTAGTGGTCCCGAGAGCTCTGGGGCCAACGTCCTGACTTTC.

This clone was seen a single time. The chain carries TRBV6-6 and TRBJ1-5, with D perhaps TRBD1 (5 bases). The CDR3 runs to 13 residues. Germline V gene lookup returns CDR1 MNHNY and CDR2 SVGAGI (reference sequence). V lost 4 bases and J lost 7, with 11 bases in between. In nucleotides, the CDR3 is TGTGCCAGCAGTTCGTTACAGGAACAGCCCCAGCATTTT. It codes for CASSSLQEQPQHF.

The chain has TRBV7-8 and TRBJ1-4, with D hard to call. The CDR3 extends over 14 amino acids. The germline gives CDR1 SGHVS, CDR2 FQNEAQ. Trimming took off 5 bases at V and 7 bases at J, with 14 bases between the two ends. In DNA form, the CDR3 reads TGTGCCAGCAGCCAAGAGACTGGAGGTGAAAAACTGTTTTTT. Amino acid sequence: CASSQETGGEKLFF.

This clone was observed once. The chain is built from TRBV11-2 and TRBJ2-1; TRBD1 might be the D (6 bases). This CDR3 is 15 amino acids long. The germline V gene has CDR1 SGHAT and CDR2 FQNNGV. The V gene lost 5 bases and the J gene lost 4 bases, with 15 bases spanning the gap. Written as DNA, the CDR3 is TGTGCCAGCAGCCTAAGAACAGGGAATTACAATGAGCAGTTCTTC. This codes for CASSLRTGNYNEQFF.

This chain connects TRBV27 to TRBJ2-7; D may be TRBD2 (6 bases). Trimming stripped 3 bases from V and 6 bases from J, with 12 bases between. Per the germline V gene, CDR1 is MNHEY and CDR2 is SMNVEV (reference sequence). This CDR3 contains 13 residues. CDR3 nucleotide sequence: TGTGCCAGCAGTTTGCGGGGTATAGGCGAGCAGTACTTC. Translation gives CASSLRGIGEQYF.

The chain uses TRBV15 and TRBJ1-1; 9 nucleotides align to TRBD1. CDR3 length: 14 amino acids. Germline values: CDR1 LNHNV, CDR2 YYDKDF (reference sequence). J gave up 11 bases and V 3 bases, and 10 bases lay outside the gene matches. For the CDR3, the DNA is TGTGCCACCAGCAGGTCCCGGGACAGGGTCCGGGCTTTCTTT. This translates into CATSRSRDRVRAFF.

This chain uses TRBV19 with TRBJ1-1; D call uncertain. V lost 1 base and J 1 base, leaving 10 bases between the germline ends. The CDR3 is 15 residues long. Germline CDR1 reads LNHDA; CDR2 reads SQIVND (reference sequence). DNA for the CDR3: TGTGCCAGTAGTATAGGGAGGGCCGGGAACACTGAAGCTTTCTTT. It is translated as CASSIGRAGNTEAFF.

The rearrangement uses TRBV11-3 and TRBJ1-1, with 7 bases aligning to TRBD1. This CDR3 has 13 residues. The ends lost 1 base at V and 7 bases at J; junction bases unmatched: 3. The germline V gene has CDR1 SGHNT and CDR2 YENEEA. In DNA form, the CDR3 reads TGTGCCAGCAGCTTAGCTTGGGACAGTGAAGCTTTCTTT. It codes for CASSLAWDSEAFF. The entire variable domain, with the rest obtained from reference TRBV11-3 and TRBJ1-1, is as follows: EAGVVQSPRYKIIEKKQPVAFWCNPISGHNTLYWYLQNLGQGPELLIRYENEEAVDDSQLPKDRFSAERLKGVDSTLKIQPAELGDSAVYLCASSLAWDSEAFFGQGTRLTVV.

The rearrangement joins TRBV6-5 to TRBJ2-5; D possibly corresponds to TRBD2 (7 bases). The V end lost 0 bases, the J end lost 4 bases, and 15 bases lay between the germline ends. The CDR3 spans 16 residues. CDR1 is MNHEY, CDR2 SVGAGI, per germline. CDR3 coding DNA: TGTGCCAGCAGTTACTCGGGGGGGCCCGCGACAGAGACCCAGTACTTC. Translated, it gives CASSYSGGPATETQYF.

The chain uses TRBV6-5 and TRBJ2-5; TRBD2 might be the D (5 bases). The germline V and J ends were trimmed by 2 bases and 5 bases, with 12 bases remaining between them. Per germline, CDR1 MNHEY and CDR2 SVGAGI. This CDR3 comprises 14 residues. Here the CDR3 DNA reads TGTGCCAGCAGTTACCAGGACTTCGGGGAGACCCAGTACTTC. Protein product: CASSYQDFGETQYF.

The rearrangement uses TRBV7-6 and TRBJ1-2; no firm D call. V dropped 1 base and J dropped 1 base, with 7 bases sitting between them. The CDR3 has 14 amino acids. Germline V gene data show CDR1 as SGHVS and CDR2 as FNYEAQ. The CDR3 loop is CASSLGLNNYGYTF. The CDR3 nucleotides read TGTGCCAGCAGCTTAGGTTTAAATAACTATGGCTACACCTTC.

The chain has TRBV28 and TRBJ2-7; D not certain. This CDR3 region has 15 residues. CDR1 MDHEN and CDR2 SYDVKM come from the germline V gene. V was clipped by 6 bases and J by 0 bases, with 15 bases between them. The CDR3: CASRPSRISSYEQYF. The DNA for the CDR3 is TGTGCCAGCAGACCCTCAAGAATTAGCTCCTACGAGCAGTACTTC.

The CDR3 DNA follows: TGTGCCAGCAGCGGGGCGACAGGGTCCTTCGATTCACCCCTCCACTTT. Protein product: CASSGATGSFDSPLHF. The chain recombines TRBV9 with TRBJ1-6; 7 bases are shared with TRBD1. Germline values: CDR1 SGDLS, CDR2 YYNGEE. V lost 3 bases to trimming and J lost 8 bases; unmatched junction nucleotides: 11. This CDR3 has 16 residues.

CDR3 sequence reads: CASRQAPNQPQHF. The CDR3 region has the DNA TGCGCCAGCAGACAGGCGCCCAATCAGCCCCAGCATTTT. The chain uses TRBV10-2 and TRBJ1-5; weak D call: TRBD1 (5 bases). The CDR3 extends over 13 amino acids. Trimming cost V 6 bases and J 3 bases, with 9 bases left between them. Germline CDR1 WSHSY, CDR2 SAAADI.

The chain is built from TRBV5-4 and TRBJ1-2, with 8 bases that match TRBD1. The germline gives CDR1 SGHNT, CDR2 YYREEE (reference sequence). The CDR3 runs to 15 residues. V shed 4 bases, J shed 6 bases, and the junction held 11 bases outside the gene matches. Written as DNA, the CDR3 is TGTGCCAGCAGCGACCACAGGGGGGATCGGAATGGCTACACCTTC. Translating it yields CASSDHRGDRNGYTF.

The rearrangement links TRBV7-9 to TRBJ1-3; the D is unclear. V lost 3 bases and J lost 4, with 13 bases in between. CDR1 is SEHNR and CDR2 is FQNEAQ in the germline V gene (reference sequence). The CDR3 has 15 amino acids. CDR3 in amino acids: CASSFLRGSGNTIYF. In DNA, the CDR3 is TGTGCCAGCAGCTTTCTGCGGGGATCCGGAAACACCATATATTTT. The full variable domain, its missing parts supplied by reference TRBV7-9 and TRBJ1-3, is DTGVSQNPRHKITKRGQNVTFRCDPISEHNRLYWYRQTLGQGPEFLTYFQNEAQLEKSRLLSDRFSAERPKGSFSTLEIQRTEQGDSAMYLCASSFLRGSGNTIYFGEGSWLTVV.

The rearrangement uses TRBV6-1 and TRBJ1-5; TRBD1 aligns across 7 bases. V was pared by 4 bases and J by 4 bases, with 4 bases of the junction left unmatched. Germline V lookup: CDR1 MNHNS, CDR2 SASEGT. CDR3 length: 14 amino acids. CDR3 region: CASSAGTDNQPQHF. Here the CDR3 DNA reads TGTGCCAGCAGTGCTGGGACAGATAATCAGCCCCAGCATTTT.

The chain recombines TRBV4-1 with TRBJ1-1; D is uncertain. Per the germline V gene, CDR1 is MGHRA and CDR2 is YSYEKL. With 0 bases removed from V and 1 base from J, the gap between germline ends came to 6 bases. CDR3 length: 14 amino acids. The CDR3: CASSQDIGNTEAFF. CDR3 DNA: TGCGCCAGCAGCCAAGATATCGGGAACACTGAAGCTTTCTTT.

This chain uses TRBV5-6 with TRBJ2-7; tentatively, D is TRBD2 (5 bases). The germline CDR1 and CDR2 sequences are SGHDT and YYEEEE. CDR3 size: 13 residues. Deletions cut 1 base from V and 2 bases from J, with 7 bases between. CDR3 in DNA: TGTGCCAGCAGCTTGTACGGGACCTACGAGCAGTACTTC. Encoded protein: CASSLYGTYEQYF.

This clone was recorded only once. Other DNA variants within this sample encode the same CDR3. This chain links TRBV19 with TRBJ1-2, with 8 bases aligning to TRBD1. Per germline, CDR1 LNHDA and CDR2 SQIVND (reference sequence). The CDR3 runs 13 residues. V shed 6 bases, J shed 4 bases, and the junction held 4 bases outside the gene matches. This chain's CDR3 is CASSPGQGYGYTF. The CDR3 DNA is TGTGCCAGTAGCCCAGGACAGGGCTATGGCTACACCTTC.

The CDR3 DNA sequence: TGTGCCAGCAGTTTAAGCGGGGAGGGGCAGCCCCAGCATTTT. Protein product: CASSLSGEGQPQHF. V and J are TRBV27 and TRBJ1-5; D possibly corresponds to TRBD1 (5 bases). CDR1 is MNHEY and CDR2 is SMNVEV in the germline V gene (reference sequence). CDR3 length: 14 amino acids. V was cut by 2 bases and J by 7 bases, with 12 bases left in between.

The V and J genes are TRBV28 and TRBJ1-1; the D is unclear. The germline V and J ends were trimmed by 3 bases and 1 base, with 9 bases remaining between them. This CDR3 comprises 14 residues. Germline CDR1 reads MDHEN; CDR2 reads SYDVKM. CDR3 in DNA: TGTGCCAGCAGTTTCCTCCCCAGGAACACTGAAGCTTTCTTT. Translated, it gives CASSFLPRNTEAFF.

The V gene is TRBV4-2, the J gene TRBJ1-4, with a tentative D call TRBD1 (6 bases). With 0 bases removed from V and 2 bases from J, the gap between germline ends came to 10 bases. The CDR3 has 16 amino acids. The V gene's germline CDR1 is LGHNA and CDR2 YNFKEQ. The CDR3 DNA reads TGTGCCAGCAGCCAAGATCGGGGGGGCACTAATGAAAAACTGTTTTTT. It is translated as CASSQDRGGTNEKLFF.